This entry concerns a single T cell receptor beta chain. The V end was cut by 6 bases, the J end by 0 bases, with 12 bases between. The V gene's germline CDR1 is DFQATT and CDR2 SNEGSKA (reference sequence). This CDR3 spans 15 amino acids. This sample is drawn from a study of T cells after yellow fever vaccination. TCRdb ran MiXCR on the 5' RACE reads and lists one entry per CDR3 protein. This table has a few hundred thousand distinct CDR3 sequences, less than 9.5% appearing once. The clonotype comes from a man between 18 and 35 years old who received the YFV17D yellow fever vaccine. The chain has TRBV20-1 and TRBJ2-6; D unresolved. This specimen was PBMCs, taken 45 days after the first yellow fever vaccination. The CDR3: CSAFAASSGANVLTF. DNA for the CDR3: TGCAGTGCCTTCGCGGCCAGCTCTGGGGCCAACGTCCTGACTTTC.